A few counts support the clone carrying this T cell receptor beta chain. Its antigen is undetermined. Treatment indicated: oral pan-JAK inhibitor, 5-10 mg twice daily. Germline-derived CDR1 and CDR2 are MNHNS and SASEGT. Trimming removed 6 bases from V and 12 bases from J; junction bases left unmatched: 14. The CDR3 has 15 residues. The data belong to a study of CD8+ T cells in alopecia areata. Overall study results and limits: During tofacitinib treatment, many expanded lesional clones remained in scalp and blood.

The sequencing template was cDNA reverse transcribed from extracted RNA. Method: immunoSEQ multiplex PCR; TCRdb's copy keeps in-frame clones and lacks some. Of fewer than 200,000 clones in the sample, around 58% are singletons; the top ten hold 15% to 20%. The receptor's source is a human donor with alopecia areata. The material was CD4+ T cells sorted from blood, obtained at approximately week 60, from a patient treated with tofacitinib. The chain carries TRBV6-1 and TRBJ2-1; 10 nucleotides agree with TRBD1. CDR3: CASRQGQGIDYRQFF. For the CDR3, the DNA is TGTGCCAGCAGGCAGGGACAGGGGATTGATTATCGGCAGTTCTTC.